The 15 T cell receptor beta chains listed next were all sequenced from one sample in a study of post-analysis software for immune sequencing data. Libraries were made from TCR beta cDNA, and they carried unique molecular identifiers. TCRdb analysed the PCR reads with MiXCR anew, one entry per CDR3 protein. The sample carries hundreds of thousands of distinct CDR3 sequences, around 40% recorded once. The study, taken as a whole, reports: Four or five TRBV segments (TRBV5-6, TRBV5-1 and TRBV20-1 among them) occurred more frequently in patients than in controls.

Antigens for these TCRs are unknown. The sequencing sample was made of blood. The receptor source for this set is a girl aged 10 to 17 with multiple sclerosis.

This sequence joins TRBV20-1 and TRBJ2-7, with D maybe TRBD2 (6 bases). Germline-derived CDR1 and CDR2 are DFQATT and SNEGSKA (reference sequence). The CDR3 extends over 13 amino acids. Trimming took off 1 base at V and 2 bases at J, with 9 bases between the two ends. The CDR3 sequence: CSARAAGTYEQYF. CDR3 coding DNA: TGCAGTGCTAGAGCGGCGGGAACCTACGAGCAGTACTTC.

The genes are TRBV12-3 or TRBV12-4 and TRBJ2-3, with 7 bases identical to TRBD2. V lost 2 bases to trimming and J lost 0 bases; unmatched junction nucleotides: 5. The CDR3 sequence is 16 residues long. As DNA, the CDR3 is TGTGCCAGCAGTTTATTCGGAGCGGGAAGCACAGATACGCAGTATTTT. Its translation is CASSLFGAGSTDTQYF.

This clonotype was detected a few times. An end of the junction differs from the germline gene, which may be a read error. The genes are TRBV20-1 and TRBJ2-6; a possible D gene is TRBD2 (6 bases). This CDR3 is built from 16 residues. CDR1 is DFQATT, CDR2 SNEGSKA, per germline (reference sequence). The CDR3 DNA sequence: TGCAGTGCTATAAGACAGTTCGGGACTGGGACCAACGTCCTGACTTTC. Its protein product is CSAIRQFGTGTNVLTF.

To note about this clonotype: Its ends do not fully match the called genes, so a read error is possible. The chain couples TRBV3-1 to TRBJ2-5; D not resolved. This CDR3 has 15 residues. Germline lookup yields CDR1 LGHDT and CDR2 YNNKEL (reference sequence). CDR3 amino acids: CAGSQVSRNLKTQYF. CDR3 DNA: TGTGCCGGCAGCCAAGTTTCTAGAAATTTGAAGACCCAGTACTTC.

This clonotype has more than one count but fewer than ten. CDR3 sequence: CSGGEISYNEQFF. The CDR3 DNA reads as TGCAGTGGGGGCGAGATCTCCTACAATGAGCAGTTCTTC. The rearrangement uses TRBV20-1 and TRBJ2-1; perhaps TRBD1 as D (5 bases). CDR1 DFQATT and CDR2 SNEGSKA come from the germline V gene (reference sequence). The CDR3 totals 13 residues. V was pared by 7 bases and J by 0 bases, with 10 bases between.

V gene TRBV13 combines with J gene TRBJ2-3, with TRBD2 as a possible D gene (5 bases). There are 15 residues in the CDR3. Germline loops: CDR1 PRHDT, CDR2 FYEKMQ (reference sequence). V was pared by 1 base and J by 0 bases, with 8 bases between. CDR3 protein: CASSLVTGSTDTQYF. CDR3 DNA: TGTGCCAGCAGCTTAGTCACGGGAAGCACAGATACGCAGTATTTT.

The V and J genes are TRBV7-9 and TRBJ2-5, with D maybe TRBD1 (6 bases). Trimming removed 1 base at V and 4 bases at J, with 13 bases between. This CDR3 contains 15 residues. The germline V gene has CDR1 SEHNR and CDR2 FQNEAQ (reference sequence). The CDR3 here is CASSLGLRQAETQYF. The CDR3 bases are TGTGCCAGCAGCTTAGGACTTAGACAGGCAGAGACCCAGTACTTC.

This clonotype came up a few times. The chain joins TRBV20-1 to TRBJ1-1; D not resolved. Trimming shortened V by 3 bases and J by 1 base, and 12 bases separated the two germline ends. The CDR3 runs to 14 residues. Germline V CDR1 and CDR2: DFQATT, SNEGSKA (reference sequence). The CDR3 bases are TGCAGTGCTAGGTCCCCTGAGGCGAACACTGAAGCTTTCTTT. Encoded protein: CSARSPEANTEAFF.

The chain employs TRBV5-5 and TRBJ1-4; no clear D. The ends were cut back, 4 bases at V and 3 bases at J, with 13 bases in the middle. The CDR3 has 15 amino acids. Germline-derived CDR1 and CDR2 are SGHKS and YYEKEE (reference sequence). DNA for the CDR3: TGTGCCAGCAGCCTACGGACGGCCCCTAATGAAAAACTGTTTTTT. Protein product: CASSLRTAPNEKLFF.

The J gene is TRBJ2-7, the V gene TRBV28, with 7 bases that match TRBD1. The CDR3 has 14 amino acids. V lost 6 bases and J lost 7; bases outside the gene matches: 12. CDR1 and CDR2 from the germline V gene are MDHEN and SYDVKM. The CDR3 nucleotides read TGTGCCAGCAGCACCGCGGACAGGATGGGGGAGCAGTACTTC. This codes for CASSTADRMGEQYF.

The CDR3 DNA reads as TGTGCCAGCAGTTCACCAAGTCGGACCTCCTACGAGCAGTACTTC. Protein product: CASSSPSRTSYEQYF. This sequence joins TRBV6-6 and TRBJ2-7; D not resolved. The V gene's germline CDR1 is MNHNY and CDR2 SVGAGI (reference sequence). CDR3 length: 15 residues. V was trimmed by 4 bases and J by 0 bases, leaving 13 bases between them.

This chain connects TRBV19 to TRBJ1-2, with 8 bases lining up with TRBD1. This CDR3 is built from 18 residues. V shed 5 bases and J 1 base; nucleotides not matched to a gene: 15. CDR1 LNHDA and CDR2 SQIVND come from the germline V gene (reference sequence). Written as DNA, the CDR3 is TGTGCCAGTAGTCAACAACTGACAGGGGCCTACTATAACTATGGCTACACCTTC. Translation: CASSQQLTGAYYNYGYTF.

This chain uses TRBV29-1 with TRBJ2-4, with a weak D call TRBD1 (6 bases). Trimming took 3 bases from V and 8 from J, leaving 14 bases between them. Germline V gene lookup returns CDR1 SQVTM and CDR2 ANQGSEA. This CDR3 spans 13 amino acids. DNA of the CDR3: TGCAGCGTTGATGGCAGGGGCGAGGACATTCAGTACTTC. Its translation: CSVDGRGEDIQYF.

Remarks on this clonotype: One junction end disagrees with the germline gene, perhaps due to a read error. V gene TRBV4-1 combines with J gene TRBJ2-3; 8 bases agree with TRBD2. In germline, CDR1 is MGHRA, CDR2 YSYEKL. This CDR3 is 16 amino acids long. The CDR3: CASSQGLAIKTDAQYF. DNA of the CDR3: TGCGCCAGCAGCCAAGGACTAGCGATTAAGACAGATGCGCAGTATTTT.

The chain recombines TRBV7-9 with TRBJ2-7; the match to TRBD2 covers 9 bases. The CDR3 has 19 amino acids. Germline V gene lookup returns CDR1 SEHNR and CDR2 FQNEAQ (reference sequence). V gave up 3 bases and J gave up 3 bases; unmatched junction bases: 18. The CDR3 DNA reads as TGTGCCAGCAGCTTTATTGGGAAAAAAAGCGGGAGGCGAAACTACGAGCAGTACTTC. Its protein is CASSFIGKKSGRRNYEQYF. Using reference TRBV7-9 and TRBJ2-7 for the parts outside the CDR3, the full variable domain is DTGVSQNPRHKITKRGQNVTFRCDPISEHNRLYWYRQTLGQGPEFLTYFQNEAQLEKSRLLSDRFSAERPKGSFSTLEIQRTEQGDSAMYLCASSFIGKKSGRRNYEQYFGPGTRLTVT.